Below, one T cell receptor beta chain is given with its context. The antigen is not known. Other DNA sequences in the same sample also yield this CDR3. The data belong to a study of CD8+ T cells in alopecia areata. Across the whole study: For the treated group, dosing was oral tofacitinib at 5 to 10 mg twice daily. A 6-month off-drug phase came after tofacitinib, which had lasted 6 to 18 months. Study-level results: Persistence during tofacitinib was seen for many expanded lesional clones in scalp and blood.

Deletions cut 0 bases from V and 6 bases from J, with 3 bases between. This CDR3 region has 12 residues. Sequencing templates came from extracted RNA that was reverse transcribed into cDNA. This table comes from immunoSEQ multiplex PCR, and its TCRdb copy is limited to in-frame clones, with some not included. In the table there are about 180,000 clones, 40% to 55% of which are singletons. Regarding treatment: oral pan-JAK inhibitor, 5-10 mg twice daily. From alopecia areata patients, lesional scalp punch biopsies and peripheral blood were collected. V is TRBV23-1 and J is TRBJ1-5; unclear D gene. TRBV23-1 is filed as an ORF, its function uncertain. The origin of this receptor is a human donor with alopecia areata. Sequences were derived from CD8+ T cells sorted from blood, sampled at approximately week 51, from a patient treated with tofacitinib. The DNA of the CDR3 is TGCGCCAGCAGTCAATCAAGTCAGCCCCAGCATTTT. It codes for CASSQSSQPQHF.